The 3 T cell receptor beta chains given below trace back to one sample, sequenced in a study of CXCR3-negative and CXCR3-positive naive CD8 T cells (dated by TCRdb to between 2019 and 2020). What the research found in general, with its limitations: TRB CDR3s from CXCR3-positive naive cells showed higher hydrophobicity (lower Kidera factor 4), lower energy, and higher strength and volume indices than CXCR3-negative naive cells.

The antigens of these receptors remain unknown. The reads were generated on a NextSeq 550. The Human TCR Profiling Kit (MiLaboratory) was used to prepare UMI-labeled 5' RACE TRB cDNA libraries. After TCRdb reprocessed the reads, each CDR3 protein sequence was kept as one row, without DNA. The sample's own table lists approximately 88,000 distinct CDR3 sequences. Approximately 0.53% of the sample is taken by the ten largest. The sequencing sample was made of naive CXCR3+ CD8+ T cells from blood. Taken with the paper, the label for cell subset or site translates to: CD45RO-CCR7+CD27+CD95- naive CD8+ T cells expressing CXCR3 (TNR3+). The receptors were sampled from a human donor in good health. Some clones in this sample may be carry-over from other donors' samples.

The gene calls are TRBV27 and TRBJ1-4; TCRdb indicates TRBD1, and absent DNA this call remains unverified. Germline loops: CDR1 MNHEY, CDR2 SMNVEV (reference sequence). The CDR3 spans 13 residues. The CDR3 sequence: CASRSGGNEKLFF.

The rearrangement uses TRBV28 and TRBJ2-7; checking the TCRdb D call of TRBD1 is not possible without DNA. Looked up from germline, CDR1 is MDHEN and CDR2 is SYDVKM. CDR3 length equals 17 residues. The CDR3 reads CAIRGLTKGTSPYEQYF.

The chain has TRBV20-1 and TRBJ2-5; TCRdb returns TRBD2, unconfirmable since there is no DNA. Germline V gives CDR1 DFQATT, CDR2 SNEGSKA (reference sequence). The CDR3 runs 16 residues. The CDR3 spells CSARSSQGARRGTQYF.